Listed below are T cell receptor beta chains from one sample, sequenced in a study of T cell responses to AZD1222 COVID-19 vaccine. Clones were sequenced by immunoSEQ multiplex PCR, and TCRdb holds only the in-frame ones, with some missing. The repertoire holds approximately 180,000 clones, with 85% to 90% as singletons. Sample: peripheral blood, taken 28 days after the second dose of the MenACWY control vaccine. All receptors derive from an adult who received the MenACWY meningococcal vaccine as a control. CDR3s include the opening cysteine and the closing phenylalanine or tryptophan. Each record gives: clone size, D gene, V gene, J gene, CDR3 protein, CDR3 DNA. D genes are given only for firm matches. Size values are once, few and many counts, or a class for expanded clones, and some rows have none.

>.|TRBD1|TRBV28|TRBJ1-2
CASSRQGLDYGYTF
TGTGCCAGCAGCCGACAGGGTCTCGACTATGGCTACACCTTC
>.|.|TRBV6-5|TRBJ2-1
CASRPGPYREQFF
TGTGCCAGCAGGCCTGGGCCCTACAGGGAACAGTTCTTC
>.|.|TRBV30|TRBJ2-7
CAWSVTDRSYEQYF
TGTGCCTGGAGTGTAACTGACCGAAGCTACGAGCAGTACTTC
>.|.|TRBV18|TRBJ2-7
CASSPAQEGTYEQYF
TGTGCCAGCTCACCGGCCCAGGAGGGCACCTACGAGCAGTACTTC
>.|TRBD1|TRBV3-1/TRBV3-2|TRBJ2-3
CASSLGTAVNTQYF
TGTGCCAGCAGCCTGGGGACAGCCGTTAATACGCAGTATTTT
>.|.|TRBV28|TRBJ1-2
CASTSDGNNYGYTF
TGTGCCAGCACCTCGGACGGGAATAACTATGGCTACACCTTC
>.|.|TRBV27|TRBJ1-3
CASSFDPFAGNTIYF
TGTGCCAGCAGTTTCGACCCCTTTGCTGGAAACACCATATATTTT
>.|.|TRBV27|TRBJ2-7
CASSLTQGYYEQYF
TGTGCCAGCAGTTTGACCCAGGGTTACTACGAGCAGTACTTC
>.|.|TRBV7-6|TRBJ2-7
CASSLGGILEQYF
TGTGCCAGCAGCTTAGGCGGTATCCTGGAGCAGTACTTC
>.|.|TRBV14|TRBJ1-1
CASSVQPMNTEAFF
TGTGCCAGCTCAGTCCAGCCCATGAACACTGAAGCTTTCTTT
>.|.|TRBV19|TRBJ1-1
CASSITGRNTEAFF
TGTGCCAGTAGTATCACAGGGAGGAACACTGAAGCTTTCTTT
>.|.|TRBV5-8|TRBJ2-2
CASSLGGADTGELFF
TGTGCCAGCAGCCTGGGGGGGGCGGACACCGGGGAGCTGTTTTTT
>.|TRBD2|TRBV30|TRBJ2-3
CAWSKGLAPPTDTQYF
TGTGCCTGGAGTAAGGGACTAGCGCCTCCCACAGATACGCAGTATTTT
>once|TRBD1|TRBV10-3|TRBJ2-5
CAAADRGQETQYF
TGTGCCGCCGCCGACAGGGGGCAAGAGACCCAGTACTTC
>.|TRBD1|TRBV27|TRBJ2-5
CASSLGTGGVETQYF
TGTGCCAGCAGTTTAGGGACAGGGGGGGTAGAGACCCAGTACTTC
>.|.|TRBV4-1|TRBJ1-6
CASRGLLSSYNSPLHF
TGCGCCAGCCGAGGCCTCCTCAGCTCCTATAATTCACCCCTCCACTTT
>.|.|TRBV2|TRBJ1-5
CASSPGTLSNQPQHF
TGTGCCAGCTCGCCCGGGACACTGAGCAATCAGCCCCAGCATTTT
>.|.|TRBV2|TRBJ1-2
CASSEGWDYGYTF
TGTGCCAGCAGTGAAGGTTGGGACTATGGCTACACCTTC
>.|.|TRBV2|TRBJ2-7
CASSAETVGNEQYF
TGTGCCAGCAGTGCGGAGACGGTGGGAAACGAGCAGTACTTC
>.|TRBD1|TRBV6-2/TRBV6-3|TRBJ1-2
CASSKDRVHGYTF
TGTGCCAGCAGCAAAGACAGGGTTCATGGCTACACCTTC
>.|.|TRBV27|TRBJ1-6
CASSLPPSYNSPLHF
TGTGCCAGCAGTTTACCCCCCTCCTATAATTCACCCCTCCACTTT
>.|.|TRBV9|TRBJ1-2
CASSVERGGYGYTF
TGTGCCAGCAGCGTAGAAAGAGGGGGGTATGGCTACACCTTC
>.|.|TRBV14|TRBJ1-2
CASSQDLEVGHGYTF
TGTGCCAGCAGCCAAGATCTTGAGGTCGGCCATGGCTACACCTTC
>.|.|TRBV3-1/TRBV3-2|TRBJ2-2
CASSQVAYTGELFF
TGTGCCAGCAGCCAAGTAGCGTACACCGGGGAGCTGTTTTTT
>.|TRBD1|TRBV28|TRBJ1-2
CASRIGQGDGYTF
TGTGCCAGCAGAATAGGACAGGGGGATGGCTACACCTTC
>once|TRBD2|TRBV28|TRBJ2-1
CASPRAGGWNEQFF
TGTGCCAGCCCGAGGGCGGGAGGGTGGAATGAGCAGTTCTTC
>.|.|TRBV19|TRBJ1-2
CASTNIGQGGNSGYGYTF
TGTGCCAGTACCAACATCGGGCAAGGAGGGAATTCTGGCTATGGCTACACCTTC